The entry below describes one T cell receptor beta chain. Its antigen remains unidentified. CDR1 is LNHDA, CDR2 SQIVND, per germline (reference sequence). With 4 bases removed from V and 9 bases from J, the gap between germline ends came to 16 bases. The CDR3 runs to 15 residues. This sample stems from a study of T cell responses to AZD1222 COVID-19 vaccine. The assay was immunoSEQ multiplex PCR, and TCRdb's table has in-frame clones only and misses some. The repertoire holds 130,000 or so clones, with about 91% as singletons. General study results and limits: As reported, nearly half of all spike-specific TCRs target variant regions that are unmutated. At baseline, just six AZD1222 recipients tested seropositive.

The J gene is TRBJ1-6, the V gene TRBV19, with a tentative D call TRBD1 (5 bases). Sequences were derived from peripheral blood, sampled on day 0 of AZD1222 vaccination. This sequence originates from an adult in good health. CDR3 amino acids: CASSTVMGVFSPLHF. The CDR3 coding sequence is TGTGCCAGTAGTACCGTGATGGGGGTCTTTTCACCCCTCCACTTT. Full variable domain (rest looked up from reference TRBV19 and TRBJ1-6): DGGITQSPKYLFRKEGQNVTLSCEQNLNHDAMYWYRQDPGQGLRLIYYSQIVNDFQKGDIAEGYSVSREKKESFPLTVTSAQKNPTAFYLCASSTVMGVFSPLHFGNGTRLTVT.